Below, one TCR beta chain is given with its context. What it binds is unknown. TCRdb fed the reads into MiXCR, producing one record per CDR3 protein. Of hundreds of thousands of distinct CDR3 sequences listed, approximately 46% are singletons. The data were obtained in a study of T cell repertoires in cytomegalovirus infection. Study-level background: Recently described HLA-C-restricted plus well-studied HLA-B-restricted CMV epitopes were used.

The sequencing used cultured PBMCs, collected from culture after CMV antigen stimulation. The TCR was taken from a human donor in good health (CMV status not recorded). Some clones in this sample may be carry-over from other donors' samples.

The chain's CDR3 is CASGLAGTPTGYEQFF. DNA of the CDR3: TGTGCTAGTGGTTTGGCAGGGACTCCCACTGGGTATGAGCAGTTCTTC. The V gene is TRBV12-5, the J gene TRBJ2-1, with D maybe TRBD2 (6 bases). Trimming shortened V by 1 base and J by 8 bases, and 18 bases separated the two germline ends. This CDR3 contains 16 residues. Germline-derived CDR1 and CDR2 are LGHNT and FRNRAP.